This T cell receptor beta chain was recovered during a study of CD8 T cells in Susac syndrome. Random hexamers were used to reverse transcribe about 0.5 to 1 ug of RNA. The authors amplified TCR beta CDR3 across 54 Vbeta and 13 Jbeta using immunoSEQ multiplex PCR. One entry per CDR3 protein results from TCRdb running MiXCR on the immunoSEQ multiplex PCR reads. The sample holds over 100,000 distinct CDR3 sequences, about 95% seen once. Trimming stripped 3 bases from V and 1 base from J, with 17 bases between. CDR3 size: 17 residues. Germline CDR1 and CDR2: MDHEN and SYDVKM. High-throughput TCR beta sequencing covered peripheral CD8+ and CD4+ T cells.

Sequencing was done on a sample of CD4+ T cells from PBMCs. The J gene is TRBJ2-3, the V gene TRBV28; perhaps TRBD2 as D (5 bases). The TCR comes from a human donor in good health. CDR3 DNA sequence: TGTGCCAGCAGTTTGAGAGCGGTCACCCTCCGCACAGATACGCAGTATTTT. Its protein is CASSLRAVTLRTDTQYF.